These 22 T cell receptor beta chains share one sample of origin, sequenced in a study of untreated major depressive disorder. The protocol was immunoSEQ multiplex PCR, while the TCRdb copy is restricted to in-frame clones and leaves out a portion. This table has approximately 24,000 clones, 91% appearing once. The study's findings and limits: TRBV05-01 (Vbeta 5.1) usage was higher in CD4+ T cells of depressed patients than controls.

Their antigens remain unidentified. Sequencing was carried out using CD4+ T cells from PBMCs. These TCRs come from a woman aged 25 to 45 with major depressive disorder.

Only a few counts were recorded for this clone. V is TRBV10-3 and J is TRBJ2-5, with a weak D call TRBD2 (7 bases). Germline V gives CDR1 ENHRY, CDR2 SYGVKD. This CDR3 is built from 14 residues. V was pared by 2 bases and J by 9 bases, with 16 bases between. In DNA form, the CDR3 reads TGTGCCATCAGTGAGAGGGGGGGTATGGCGGCCCAGTACTTC. This translates into CAISERGGMAAQYF.

The chain uses TRBV11-3 and TRBJ2-2; possibly TRBD1 for D (6 bases). There are 14 residues in the CDR3. The ends were cut back, 5 bases at V and 6 bases at J, with 13 bases in the middle. Germline assignment: CDR1 SGHNT and CDR2 YENEEA. CDR3 residues: CASSHRQVPGELFF. The CDR3 bases are TGTGCCAGCAGCCACAGACAGGTTCCCGGGGAGCTGTTTTTT.

This chain links TRBV6-1 with TRBJ1-1, with D tentatively TRBD1 (6 bases). The CDR3 sequence is 14 residues long. In germline, CDR1 is MNHNS, CDR2 SASEGT. V lost 7 bases, J lost 0 bases, and 12 bases lay in between. CDR3 DNA: TGTGCCAGCATACGGACAGCCATGAACACTGAAGCTTTCTTT. Residues: CASIRTAMNTEAFF.

The chain recombines TRBV5-4 with TRBJ1-1; D unclear. Looked up from germline, CDR1 is SGHNT and CDR2 is YYREEE (reference sequence). The CDR3 runs to 15 residues. V gave up 4 bases and J gave up 3 bases, with 16 bases separating them. CDR3 sequence (DNA): TGTGCCAGCAGCCACCCTCTTCGTCGGGACACTGAAGCTTTCTTT. Protein sequence: CASSHPLRRDTEAFF. Full variable domain (outside the CDR3, taken from reference TRBV5-4 and TRBJ1-1): ETGVTQSPTHLIKTRGQQVTLRCSSQSGHNTVSWYQQALGQGPQFIFQYYREEENGRGNFPPRFSGLQFPNYSSELNVNALELDDSALYLCASSHPLRRDTEAFFGQGTRLTVV.

This chain uses TRBV5-1 with TRBJ1-6, with D hard to call. The V end lost 0 bases, the J end lost 9 bases, and 7 bases lay between the germline ends. This CDR3 spans 13 amino acids. Germline CDR1 is SGHRS and CDR2 is YFSETQ. The CDR3 spells CASSLDRFSPLHF. CDR3 coding DNA: TGCGCCAGCAGCTTGGACCGGTTTTCACCCCTCCACTTT.

This chain uses TRBV6-6 with TRBJ1-2; tentative D call: TRBD1 (5 bases). V shed 5 bases and J shed 12 bases, with 28 bases lying between them. This CDR3 region has 16 residues. Germline loops: CDR1 MNHNY, CDR2 SVGAGI (reference sequence). The CDR3 DNA follows: TGTGCCAGCAGTAAAACCTCCCCCCGAGACAGTGTTAAAGACACCTTC. This encodes CASSKTSPRDSVKDTF.

The genes are TRBV28 and TRBJ1-6, with 7 bases identical to TRBD1. Germline CDR1 and CDR2: MDHEN and SYDVKM. The CDR3 runs 14 residues. V dropped 5 bases and J dropped 5; count of bases not matched to a gene: 3. CDR3: CASSPGTDNSPLHF. CDR3 DNA sequence: TGTGCCAGCAGTCCCGGGACAGATAATTCACCCCTCCACTTT.

The V call is TRBV2, the J call TRBJ1-1; the D is unclear. Per the germline V gene, CDR1 is SNHLY and CDR2 is FYNNEI. This CDR3 comprises 14 residues. V lost 7 bases and J 4 bases, leaving 16 bases between the germline ends. The CDR3 DNA sequence: TGTGCCAGCAAAACACGGCTAGTCTCCACTGAAGCTTTCTTT. Its protein product is CASKTRLVSTEAFF.

V and J are TRBV12-5 and TRBJ2-3; D may be TRBD2 (6 bases). The V and J ends lost 6 bases and 3 bases respectively, with 13 bases between them. CDR3 length equals 14 residues. Germline assignment: CDR1 LGHNT and CDR2 FRNRAP. CDR3 sequence (DNA): TGTGCTAGTGGCCCGGGGGTTTGGACAGATACGCAGTATTTT. Residues: CASGPGVWTDTQYF.

This sequence joins TRBV19 and TRBJ1-6; D is possibly TRBD1 (6 bases). Germline V lookup: CDR1 LNHDA, CDR2 SQIVND (reference sequence). CDR3 length: 15 amino acids. The V gene lost 4 bases and the J gene lost 10 bases, with 17 bases spanning the gap. CDR3: CASSTGQSKGSPLHF. The CDR3 DNA sequence: TGTGCCAGTAGTACAGGACAGTCGAAAGGATCACCCCTCCACTTT.

The CDR3 spells CASSGGTPAGNTIYF. CDR3 coding DNA: TGTGCCAGCAGCGGAGGGACACCGGCTGGAAACACCATATATTTT. The chain has TRBV9 and TRBJ1-3, with D possibly matching TRBD1 (6 bases). Trimming removed 3 bases at V and 2 bases at J, with 12 bases between. Germline V gives CDR1 SGDLS, CDR2 YYNGEE. The length of the CDR3 is 15 residues.

This sequence joins TRBV28 and TRBJ1-5, with D perhaps matching TRBD1 (6 bases). Trimming removed 10 bases from V and 0 bases from J, with 19 bases in between. In germline, CDR1 is MDHEN, CDR2 SYDVKM. The CDR3 runs to 16 residues. As DNA, the CDR3 is TGTGCCACCGAGGGTCAGGGGACGCTTAGCAATCAGCCCCAGCATTTT. This encodes CATEGQGTLSNQPQHF.

This clone was seen a few times. The chain is built from TRBV7-2 and TRBJ2-1, with 7 positions matching TRBD1. CDR1 is SGHTA, CDR2 FQGNSA, per germline. The trim removed 3 bases at V and 6 bases at J, leaving 2 bases unmatched. This CDR3 is built from 13 residues. CDR3 nucleotide sequence: TGTGCCAGCAGCTTGCACAGGGGCAATGAGCAGTTCTTC. Translation gives CASSLHRGNEQFF.

This clone was seen once. The chain has TRBV7-2 and TRBJ2-5, with 7 nucleotides matching TRBD2. V lost 5 bases, J lost 5 bases, and 11 bases stayed unmatched. Germline CDR1 is SGHTA and CDR2 is FQGNSA. CDR3 size: 15 residues. The CDR3 here is CASSKGAGVGETQYF. In DNA, the CDR3 is TGTGCCAGCAGCAAAGGGGCGGGAGTGGGGGAGACCCAGTACTTC.

This rearrangement joins TRBV7-2 to TRBJ2-2; 7 nucleotides align to TRBD2. The CDR3 consists of 16 residues. The germline CDR1 and CDR2 sequences are SGHTA and FQGNSA. V dropped 2 bases and J dropped 4; count of bases not matched to a gene: 7. The CDR3 region is CASSLMGGYSTGELFF. The CDR3 nucleotides are TGTGCCAGCAGCTTAATGGGGGGGTATTCCACCGGGGAGCTGTTTTTT.

The chain employs TRBV7-2 and TRBJ2-1; 9 bases agree with TRBD2. Trimming took 4 bases from V and 6 from J; bases not matched to a gene: 10. The CDR3 has 16 residues. The germline CDR1 and CDR2 sequences are SGHTA and FQGNSA. For the CDR3, the DNA is TGTGCCAGCAGCTATCCTAGCGGGGTACGACCCAATGAGCAGTTCTTC. It translates to CASSYPSGVRPNEQFF.

The chain recombines TRBV4-3 with TRBJ1-1; TRBD1 is a possible D gene (5 bases). Trimming removed 1 base from V and 6 bases from J, with 18 bases in between. The CDR3 sequence is 16 residues long. Germline V gives CDR1 LGHNA, CDR2 YSLEER. The CDR3 loop reads CASSQGGIGGFAEAFF. The DNA of the CDR3 is TGCGCCAGCAGCCAAGGAGGAATCGGGGGGTTCGCTGAAGCTTTCTTT.

The rearrangement links TRBV29-1 to TRBJ1-1; weak D call: TRBD1 (6 bases). The CDR3 spans 13 residues. V was shortened by 7 bases and J by 0 bases, with 12 bases between the two germline ends. Germline CDR1 SQVTM, CDR2 ANQGSEA. CDR3 in DNA: TGCAGCGCCACAGGGTTCATGAACACTGAAGCTTTCTTT. This encodes CSATGFMNTEAFF. The whole variable domain, filled in from reference TRBV29-1 and TRBJ1-1, reads SAVISQKPSRDICQRGTSLTIQCQVDSQVTMMFWYRQQPGQSLTLIATANQGSEATYESGFVIDKFPISRPNLTFSTLTVSNMSPEDSSIYLCSATGFMNTEAFFGQGTRLTVV.

The chain couples TRBV5-4 to TRBJ1-5, with unresolved D. This CDR3 contains 13 residues. Trimming left V 0 bases short and J 3 bases short, with 4 bases between. Germline V CDR1 and CDR2: SGHNT, YYREEE (reference sequence). The CDR3 DNA reads as TGTGCCAGCAGCTTGGATTACAATCAGCCCCAGCATTTT. This gives the protein CASSLDYNQPQHF.

The V call is TRBV28, the J call TRBJ1-2; no clear D gene. In germline, CDR1 is MDHEN, CDR2 SYDVKM. V was cut by 5 bases and J by 8 bases, with 18 bases left in between. The CDR3 length is 14 residues. CDR3 protein: CASSPAAPPPGYTF. The CDR3 nucleotides read TGTGCCAGCAGTCCCGCGGCACCCCCTCCGGGCTACACCTTC.

The chain joins TRBV5-1 to TRBJ2-5; D not resolved. CDR1 and CDR2 (germline): SGHRS, YFSETQ. V dropped 2 bases and J dropped 1 base, with 3 bases sitting between them. This CDR3 has 12 residues. The CDR3, as DNA: TGCGCCAGCAGCTTAACCCAAGAGACCCAGTACTTC. Protein product: CASSLTQETQYF. The full variable domain, in which reference TRBV5-1 and TRBJ2-5 provide the parts outside the CDR3, is KAGVTQTPRYLIKTRGQQVTLSCSPISGHRSVSWYQQTPGQGLQFLFEYFSETQRNKGNFPGRFSGRQFSNSRSEMNVSTLELGDSALYLCASSLTQETQYFGPGTRLLVL.

The V call is TRBV4-1, the J call TRBJ2-5; 12 bases match TRBD2. V dropped 2 bases and J dropped 5; count of bases not matched to a gene: 12. The CDR3 is made up of 18 amino acids. CDR1 is MGHRA, CDR2 YSYEKL, per germline. The CDR3 spells CASSQIDLGLAGRETQYF. The CDR3, as DNA: TGCGCCAGCAGCCAAATTGACCTCGGACTAGCGGGAAGGGAGACCCAGTACTTC.